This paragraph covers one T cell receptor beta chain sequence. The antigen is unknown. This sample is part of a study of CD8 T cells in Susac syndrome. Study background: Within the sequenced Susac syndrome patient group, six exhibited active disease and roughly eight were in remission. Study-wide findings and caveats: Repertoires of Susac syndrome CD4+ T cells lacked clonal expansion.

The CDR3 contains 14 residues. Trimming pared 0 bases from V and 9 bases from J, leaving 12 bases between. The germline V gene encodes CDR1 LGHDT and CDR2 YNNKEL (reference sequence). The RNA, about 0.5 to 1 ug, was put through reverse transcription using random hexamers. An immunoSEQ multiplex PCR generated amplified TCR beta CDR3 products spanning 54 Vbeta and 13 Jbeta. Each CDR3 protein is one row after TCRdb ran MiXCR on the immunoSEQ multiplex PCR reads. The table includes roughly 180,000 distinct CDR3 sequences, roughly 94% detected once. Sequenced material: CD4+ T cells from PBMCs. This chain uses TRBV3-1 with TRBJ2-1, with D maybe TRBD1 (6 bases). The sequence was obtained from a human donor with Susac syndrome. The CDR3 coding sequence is TGTGCCAGCAGCCAAGAGAGCTGGGGGCGTGAGCAGTTCTTC. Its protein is CASSQESWGREQFF.